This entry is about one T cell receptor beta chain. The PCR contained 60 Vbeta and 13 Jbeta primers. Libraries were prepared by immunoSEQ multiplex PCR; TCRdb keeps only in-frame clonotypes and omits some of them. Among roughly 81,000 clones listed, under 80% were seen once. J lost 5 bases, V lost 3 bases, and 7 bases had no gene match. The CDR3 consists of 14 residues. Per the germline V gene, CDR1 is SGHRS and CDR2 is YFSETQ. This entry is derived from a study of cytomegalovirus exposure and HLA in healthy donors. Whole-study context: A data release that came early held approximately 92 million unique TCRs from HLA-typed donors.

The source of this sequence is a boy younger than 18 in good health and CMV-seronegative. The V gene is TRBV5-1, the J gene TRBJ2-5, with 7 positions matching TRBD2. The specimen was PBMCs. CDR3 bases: TGCGCCAGCAGCTGGGGGGGGACCCGGGAGACCCAGTACTTC. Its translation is CASSWGGTRETQYF. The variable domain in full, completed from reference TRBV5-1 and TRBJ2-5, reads KAGVTQTPRYLIKTRGQQVTLSCSPISGHRSVSWYQQTPGQGLQFLFEYFSETQRNKGNFPGRFSGRQFSNSRSEMNVSTLELGDSALYLCASSWGGTRETQYFGPGTRLLVL.